The TCR beta chain described here comes from a study of human T cells and chemical hapten exposure. Described time point: patch test 3, about 24 weeks after DPC sensitization. Treatment here: therapeutic diphenylcyclopropenone sensitization with weekly scalp DPC. Individual cDNA molecules each carried unique molecular identifiers attached by the library. TCRdb itself ran the RACE reads through MiXCR, one entry per CDR3 protein. This sample has about 120,000 distinct CDR3 sequences, with about 11% found just once. Germline V gene data show CDR1 as SQVTM and CDR2 as ANQGSEA. This CDR3 has 14 residues. The ends were cut back, 3 bases at V and 3 bases at J, with 14 bases in the middle.

The sample in question was whole blood, obtained in connection with sensitization to the hapten diphenylcyclopropenone (DPC). The receptor was derived from a woman between 45 and 65 years old with alopecia areata. Some clones in this sample may be carry-over from other donors' samples. The rearrangement uses TRBV29-1 and TRBJ2-5; D might be TRBD2 (6 bases). CDR3 sequence (DNA): TGCAGCGTTGAGGGCCTCCCGGGGGAAGAGACCCAGTACTTC. Amino acids: CSVEGLPGEETQYF.